These 30 T cell receptor beta chains were sequenced from one sample in a study of shared clonotypes between healthy human individuals. The data were produced by immunoSEQ multiplex PCR, yet TCRdb's version contains in-frame clones alone and is incomplete. The sample shows approximately 1,500,000 clones, 95% to 99% of them seen only once. Sequenced input: naive CD4+ T cells sorted from blood. Subset given: CD45RA+ positively selected. The receptors were gathered from a man aged 25-40 years in good health.

Regarding this clone: The identical CDR3 is also encoded by other nucleotide sequences in the sample. V gene TRBV9 combines with J gene TRBJ2-2; D is uncertain. The V and J ends lost 5 bases and 4 bases respectively, with 3 bases between them. The CDR3 loop spans 11 amino acids. The V gene's germline CDR1 is SGDLS and CDR2 YYNGEE. CDR3 sequence: CASSLTGELFF. The CDR3 nucleotides read TGTGCCAGCAGTCTCACCGGGGAGCTGTTTTTT.

The gene calls are TRBV19 and TRBJ2-2; the match to TRBD2 covers 10 bases. Germline loops: CDR1 LNHDA, CDR2 SQIVND (reference sequence). The length of the CDR3 is 16 residues. Germline trimming cut 3 bases from V and 3 bases from J; bases unmatched to any gene: 4. CDR3 sequence: CASSISAGGDTGELFF. CDR3 coding DNA: TGTGCCAGTAGTATCTCAGCGGGAGGGGACACCGGGGAGCTGTTTTTT.

The chain has TRBV5-1 and TRBJ2-7, with 14 bases identical to TRBD2. V shed 3 bases, J shed 5 bases, and the junction held 10 bases outside the gene matches. The CDR3 runs to 17 residues. Germline CDR1 and CDR2: SGHRS and YFSETQ. This CDR3 is CASSSGLAGVLTNEQYF. The DNA of the CDR3 is TGCGCCAGCAGCTCGGGACTAGCGGGAGTATTAACTAACGAGCAGTACTTC.

Regarding this clone: Other DNA sequences from this sample encode an identical CDR3 as well. The DNA for the CDR3 is TGTGCCAGCAGCTTAGGGGCTAGCGGAAGCACAGATACGCAGTATTTT. Encoded protein: CASSLGASGSTDTQYF. V gene TRBV7-6 combines with J gene TRBJ2-3; the match to TRBD2 covers 7 bases. J gave up 0 bases and V 1 base, and 4 bases lay outside the gene matches. CDR3 size: 16 residues. Per the germline V gene, CDR1 is SGHVS and CDR2 is FNYEAQ.

The rearrangement links TRBV5-4 to TRBJ2-7; the D gene is possibly TRBD2 (5 bases). The V end was cut by 4 bases, the J end by 3 bases, with 14 bases between. Germline V lookup: CDR1 SGHNT, CDR2 YYREEE (reference sequence). The CDR3 totals 14 residues. Here the CDR3 DNA reads TGTGCCAGCAGCCGGCAAATCCGGGACTACGAGCAGTACTTC. This codes for CASSRQIRDYEQYF.

J is TRBJ2-5 and V is TRBV7-9; 7 positions match TRBD2. CDR1 and CDR2 (germline): SEHNR, FQNEAQ (reference sequence). Trimming cost V 3 bases and J 10 bases; bases outside gene matches: 11. This CDR3 has 14 amino acids. The CDR3 region is CASSFASGIDVQYF. The CDR3 nucleotides are TGTGCCAGCAGCTTCGCTAGCGGTATAGATGTCCAGTACTTC. Full variable domain (remainder filled in from reference TRBV7-9 and TRBJ2-5): DTGVSQNPRHKITKRGQNVTFRCDPISEHNRLYWYRQTLGQGPEFLTYFQNEAQLEKSRLLSDRFSAERPKGSFSTLEIQRTEQGDSAMYLCASSFASGIDVQYFGPGTRLLVL.

The chain uses TRBV18 and TRBJ1-5; D is possibly TRBD1 (6 bases). This CDR3 has 15 amino acids. Per germline, CDR1 KGHSH and CDR2 LQKENI. Trimming left V 2 bases short and J 2 bases short, with 10 bases between. CDR3 region: CASSPEQGGNQPQHF. CDR3 in DNA: TGTGCCAGCTCACCAGAACAGGGAGGCAATCAGCCCCAGCATTTT.

This rearrangement joins TRBV13 to TRBJ2-1; either TRBD1 or TRBD2 may fit D (5 bases each). Trimming took 5 bases from V and 8 from J, leaving 16 bases between them. The CDR3 runs to 14 residues. The V gene's germline CDR1 is PRHDT and CDR2 FYEKMQ (reference sequence). The CDR3 region is CASSHGRGGHEQFF. The CDR3 region has the DNA TGTGCCAGCAGCCATGGACGGGGCGGGCATGAGCAGTTCTTC.

The chain recombines TRBV4-1 with TRBJ2-2; 9 bases fit TRBD1. The germline CDR1 and CDR2 sequences are MGHRA and YSYEKL. The CDR3 length is 15 residues. Trimming removed 4 bases from V and 7 bases from J; junction bases left unmatched: 7. DNA for the CDR3: TGCGCCAGCAGCCTGGGGGACAGGGATCACGGGGAGCTGTTTTTT. Translating it yields CASSLGDRDHGELFF.

The chain uses TRBV7-3 and TRBJ2-1, with 13 bases aligning to TRBD2. V shed 5 bases, J shed 9 bases, and the junction held 7 bases outside the gene matches. This CDR3 comprises 15 residues. Per the germline V gene, CDR1 is SGHTA and CDR2 is FQGTGA. The CDR3 region is CASSPGLAGAGEQFF. The DNA for the CDR3 is TGTGCCAGCAGCCCCGGACTAGCGGGAGCTGGTGAGCAGTTCTTC.

V and J are TRBV7-9 and TRBJ2-2; 7 bases map to TRBD1. Germline loops: CDR1 SEHNR, CDR2 FQNEAQ (reference sequence). The CDR3 extends over 12 amino acids. V was clipped by 5 bases and J by 7 bases; unmatched bases: 1. This CDR3 reads CASSTGVGELFF. The CDR3, as DNA: TGTGCCAGCAGCACAGGGGTCGGGGAGCTGTTTTTT.

V gene TRBV7-9 combines with J gene TRBJ1-5; unclear D gene. Germline V gives CDR1 SEHNR, CDR2 FQNEAQ (reference sequence). CDR3 length: 13 amino acids. V lost 4 bases to trimming and J lost 5 bases, with 9 bases between them. The CDR3: CASSSFGDQPQHF. The CDR3 DNA reads TGTGCCAGCAGCTCTTTTGGGGATCAGCCCCAGCATTTT. Looking up the rest from reference TRBV7-9 and TRBJ1-5 gives the full variable domain: DTGVSQNPRHKITKRGQNVTFRCDPISEHNRLYWYRQTLGQGPEFLTYFQNEAQLEKSRLLSDRFSAERPKGSFSTLEIQRTEQGDSAMYLCASSSFGDQPQHFGDGTRLSIL.

In this sample, this clone turned up once. The CDR3 protein is CASSFRAGTGVGELFF. CDR3 DNA: TGTGCCAGCAGCTTTAGGGCCGGGACAGGGGTCGGGGAGCTGTTTTTT. This chain joins TRBV7-9 and TRBJ2-2, with 10 bases matching TRBD1. CDR1 is SEHNR and CDR2 is FQNEAQ in the germline V gene (reference sequence). There are 16 residues in the CDR3. J was trimmed by 7 bases and V by 3 bases; bases with no gene match: 8.

This clone was seen just once. The V call is TRBV5-1, the J call TRBJ1-1; no firm D call. The CDR3 contains 15 residues. Deletions cut 4 bases from V and 0 bases from J, with 13 bases between. Looked up from germline, CDR1 is SGHRS and CDR2 is YFSETQ. The CDR3 DNA is TGCGCCAGCAGCGTATTCCGTCAGATGAACACTGAAGCTTTCTTT. Translating gives CASSVFRQMNTEAFF.

About this clone: Different DNA sequences within this sample yield the same CDR3. The chain uses TRBV28 and TRBJ1-2, with D perhaps matching TRBD1 (5 bases). Germline V gives CDR1 MDHEN, CDR2 SYDVKM. The V end was cut by 4 bases, the J end by 6 bases, with 9 bases between. There are 12 residues in the CDR3. CDR3 DNA sequence: TGTGCCAGCAGTTCGCCAGGGAATGGCTACACCTTC. Translation: CASSSPGNGYTF.

This chain uses TRBV29-1 with TRBJ2-7, with D perhaps matching TRBD2 (6 bases). The germline V gene encodes CDR1 SQVTM and CDR2 ANQGSEA. The CDR3 consists of 12 residues. V shed 7 bases and J shed 2 bases, with 12 bases lying between them. The DNA of the CDR3 is TGCAGCGGACGCGGGGCCACCTACGAGCAGTACTTC. Protein sequence: CSGRGATYEQYF.

The V gene is TRBV6-6, the J gene TRBJ2-7; 11 bases match TRBD2. This CDR3 spans 14 amino acids. Germline V gives CDR1 MNHNY, CDR2 SVGAGI (reference sequence). Germline trimming cut 5 bases from V and 4 bases from J; bases unmatched to any gene: 4. This CDR3 is CASSETSGTYEQYF. Here the CDR3 DNA reads TGTGCCAGCAGTGAGACTAGCGGGACGTACGAGCAGTACTTC.

The chain employs TRBV14 and TRBJ2-3, with D uncertain. Germline CDR1 reads SGHDN; CDR2 reads FVKESK. CDR3 length: 15 residues. V was pared by 0 bases and J by 4 bases, with 11 bases between. The CDR3 region is CASSQDRLGPDTQYF. For the CDR3, the DNA is TGTGCCAGCAGCCAAGATAGGCTAGGCCCAGATACGCAGTATTTT.

This chain uses TRBV11-2 with TRBJ2-7, with 9 bases matching TRBD1. V lost 5 bases, J lost 1 base, and 6 bases stayed unmatched. In germline, CDR1 is SGHAT, CDR2 FQNNGV. The CDR3 runs 15 residues. CDR3 region: CASSVDRGDSYEQYF. CDR3 in DNA: TGTGCCAGCAGCGTCGACAGGGGGGATTCCTACGAGCAGTACTTC.

The chain joins TRBV7-2 to TRBJ1-2; 8 bases are shared with TRBD1. Germline V CDR1 and CDR2: SGHTA, FQGNSA. The CDR3 covers 13 residues. Trimming removed 6 bases from V and 5 bases from J; junction bases left unmatched: 5. The CDR3 DNA is TGTGCCAGCAGAAAACAGGGGGTGTATGGCTACACCTTC. Translating gives CASRKQGVYGYTF.

The chain links TRBV28 to TRBJ2-1; a weak D match, TRBD2 (5 bases). The germline V and J ends were trimmed by 5 bases and 9 bases, with 11 bases remaining between them. Germline CDR1 reads MDHEN; CDR2 reads SYDVKM. This CDR3 region has 12 residues. The CDR3 loop is CASSPGVVEQFF. DNA for the CDR3: TGTGCCAGCAGTCCCGGGGTGGTTGAGCAGTTCTTC.

The rearrangement links TRBV5-6 to TRBJ1-2; D not resolved. Between the trimmed V and J ends, which lost 0 bases and 4 bases, there was a span of 10 bases. Germline CDR1 is SGHDT and CDR2 is YYEEEE. The CDR3 consists of 14 residues. CDR3 coding DNA: TGTGCCAGCAGCTTGGGGGCACAACGCTATGGCTACACCTTC. It yields the protein CASSLGAQRYGYTF.

The V and J genes are TRBV7-9 and TRBJ2-3, with TRBD1 matching over 7 bases. The CDR3 loop spans 14 amino acids. CDR1 is SEHNR and CDR2 is FQNEAQ in the germline V gene (reference sequence). Germline trimming cut 1 base from V and 4 bases from J; bases unmatched to any gene: 2. The CDR3 coding sequence is TGTGCCAGCAGCTTAGTACAGGGGTCAGATACGCAGTATTTT. This codes for CASSLVQGSDTQYF. The whole variable domain, remainder taken from reference TRBV7-9 and TRBJ2-3, is DTGVSQNPRHKITKRGQNVTFRCDPISEHNRLYWYRQTLGQGPEFLTYFQNEAQLEKSRLLSDRFSAERPKGSFSTLEIQRTEQGDSAMYLCASSLVQGSDTQYFGPGTRLTVL.

The chain combines TRBV7-2 with TRBJ2-1, with a weak D call TRBD1 (6 bases). Trimming left V 2 bases short and J 4 bases short, with 9 bases between. CDR1 SGHTA and CDR2 FQGNSA come from the germline V gene. The CDR3 loop spans 14 amino acids. CDR3 DNA: TGTGCCAGCAGCTTATCAGGGGCTTACAATGAGCAGTTCTTC. It yields the protein CASSLSGAYNEQFF.

The CDR3 nucleotides are TGTGCCAGCAGTGACCACTATGGCTACACCTTC. This translates into CASSDHYGYTF. This rearrangement joins TRBV6-4 to TRBJ1-2; D is ambiguous. Trimming cost V 2 bases and J 3 bases, with 1 base left between them. CDR1 MRHNA and CDR2 SNTAGT come from the germline V gene. The CDR3 length is 11 residues.

The chain couples TRBV6-1 to TRBJ2-1, with TRBD1 matching over 7 bases. CDR3 length: 14 residues. Germline loops: CDR1 MNHNS, CDR2 SASEGT. V lost 10 bases to trimming and J lost 1 base; unmatched junction nucleotides: 7. Here the CDR3 reads CATTGVKSYNEQFF. The CDR3 coding sequence is TGTGCCACCACAGGGGTGAAGTCCTACAATGAGCAGTTCTTC.

CDR3 sequence reads: CASRPFSFRGRNTGELFF. CDR3 in DNA: TGTGCCAGCAGGCCCTTTTCTTTCAGGGGCCGAAACACCGGGGAGCTGTTTTTT. The chain employs TRBV7-9 and TRBJ2-2; D might be TRBD1 (6 bases). The V and J ends lost 6 bases and 2 bases respectively, with 22 bases between them. The CDR3 consists of 18 residues. CDR1 and CDR2 (germline): SEHNR, FQNEAQ (reference sequence).

On this clone itself: The sample contains more than one DNA sequence encoding this CDR3. The V and J genes are TRBV9 and TRBJ2-1, with 11 bases lining up with TRBD2. Looked up from germline, CDR1 is SGDLS and CDR2 is YYNGEE. After removal of 3 bases from V and 7 bases from J, the junction contained 3 bases not matched to a gene. The CDR3 extends over 14 amino acids. Here the CDR3 reads CASSGTSGHNEQFF. The CDR3 coding sequence is TGTGCCAGCAGCGGGACTAGCGGGCATAATGAGCAGTTCTTC.

V and J are TRBV27 and TRBJ2-7, with unresolved D. V was shortened by 2 bases and J by 4 bases, with 15 bases between the two germline ends. This CDR3 region has 15 residues. Germline-derived CDR1 and CDR2 are MNHEY and SMNVEV (reference sequence). The CDR3 is CASSLRWVSVYEQYF. The CDR3 nucleotides are TGTGCCAGCAGTTTACGCTGGGTGTCTGTATACGAGCAGTACTTC.

This chain links TRBV4-2 with TRBJ2-1; a weak D match, TRBD2 (5 bases). V was cut by 5 bases and J by 9 bases, with 14 bases left in between. The CDR3 is 13 amino acids. CDR1 LGHNA and CDR2 YNFKEQ come from the germline V gene. Here the CDR3 DNA reads TGTGCCAGCAGCAACTACTTTCGGGGTGAGCAGTTCTTC. Protein sequence: CASSNYFRGEQFF.